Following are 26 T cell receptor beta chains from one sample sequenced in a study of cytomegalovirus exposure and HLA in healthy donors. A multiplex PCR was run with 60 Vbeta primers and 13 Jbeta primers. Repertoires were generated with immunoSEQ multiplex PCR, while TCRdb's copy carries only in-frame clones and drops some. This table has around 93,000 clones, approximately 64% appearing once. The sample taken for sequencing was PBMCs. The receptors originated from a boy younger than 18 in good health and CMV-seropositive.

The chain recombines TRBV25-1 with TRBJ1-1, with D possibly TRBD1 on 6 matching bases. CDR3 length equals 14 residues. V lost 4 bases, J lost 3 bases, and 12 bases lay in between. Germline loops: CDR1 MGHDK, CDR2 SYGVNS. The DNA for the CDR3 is TGTGCCAGCAGTGTAGTAGGGGGGGACACTGAAGCTTTCTTT. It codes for CASSVVGGDTEAFF.

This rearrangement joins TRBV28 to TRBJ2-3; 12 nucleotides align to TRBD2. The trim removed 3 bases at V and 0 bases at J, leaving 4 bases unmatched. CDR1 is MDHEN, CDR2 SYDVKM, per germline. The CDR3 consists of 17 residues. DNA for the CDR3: TGTGCCAGCAGTTTTGGGACTAGCGGGTATAGCACAGATACGCAGTATTTT. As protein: CASSFGTSGYSTDTQYF.

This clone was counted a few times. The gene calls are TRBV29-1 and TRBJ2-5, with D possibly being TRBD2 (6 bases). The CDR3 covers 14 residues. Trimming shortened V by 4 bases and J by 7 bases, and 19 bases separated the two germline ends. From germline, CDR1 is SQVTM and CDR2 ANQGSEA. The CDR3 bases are TGCAGCGTTGTCGGGGGAGTTCTTAGGGTGACCCAGTACTTC. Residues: CSVVGGVLRVTQYF.

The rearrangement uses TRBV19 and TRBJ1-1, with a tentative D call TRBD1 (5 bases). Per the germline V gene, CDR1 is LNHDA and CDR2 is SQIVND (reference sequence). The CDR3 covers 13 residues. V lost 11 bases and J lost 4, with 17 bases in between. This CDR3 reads CASQAGFGTEAFF. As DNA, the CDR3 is TGTGCCTCCCAGGCAGGGTTTGGCACTGAAGCTTTCTTT.

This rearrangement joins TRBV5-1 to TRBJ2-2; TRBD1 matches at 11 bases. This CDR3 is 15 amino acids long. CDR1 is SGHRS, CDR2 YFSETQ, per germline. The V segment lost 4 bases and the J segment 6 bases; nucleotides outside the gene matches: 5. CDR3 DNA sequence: TGCGCCAGCAGCCTCGGACAGGGGGCGTCCGGGGAGCTGTTTTTT. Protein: CASSLGQGASGELFF.

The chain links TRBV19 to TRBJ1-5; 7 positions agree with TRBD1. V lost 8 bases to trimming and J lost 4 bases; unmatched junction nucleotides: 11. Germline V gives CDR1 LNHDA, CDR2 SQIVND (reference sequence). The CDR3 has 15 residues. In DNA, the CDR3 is TGTGCCAGTTCCGGGACAGAGTTTTTTAATCAGCCCCAGCATTTT. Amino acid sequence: CASSGTEFFNQPQHF.

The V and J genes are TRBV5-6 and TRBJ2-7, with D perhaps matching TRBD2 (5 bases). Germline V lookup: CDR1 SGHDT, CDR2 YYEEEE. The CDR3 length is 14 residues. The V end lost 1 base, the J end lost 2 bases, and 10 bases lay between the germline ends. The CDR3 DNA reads TGTGCCAGCAGCTTGCTAACTAGTCCCTACGAGCAGTACTTC. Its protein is CASSLLTSPYEQYF.

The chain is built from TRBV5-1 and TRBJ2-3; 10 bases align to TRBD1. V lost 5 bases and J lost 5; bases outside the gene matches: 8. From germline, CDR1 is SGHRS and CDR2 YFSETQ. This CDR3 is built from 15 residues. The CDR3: CASRLGTGEGDTQYF. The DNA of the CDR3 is TGCGCCAGCAGACTGGGGACAGGGGAGGGAGATACGCAGTATTTT.

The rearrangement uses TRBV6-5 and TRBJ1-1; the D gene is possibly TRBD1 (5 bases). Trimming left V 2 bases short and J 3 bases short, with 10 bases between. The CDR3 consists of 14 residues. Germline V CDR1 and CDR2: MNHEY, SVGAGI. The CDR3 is CASSYKGPYTEAFF. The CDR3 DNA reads TGTGCCAGCAGTTACAAGGGGCCGTACACTGAAGCTTTCTTT.

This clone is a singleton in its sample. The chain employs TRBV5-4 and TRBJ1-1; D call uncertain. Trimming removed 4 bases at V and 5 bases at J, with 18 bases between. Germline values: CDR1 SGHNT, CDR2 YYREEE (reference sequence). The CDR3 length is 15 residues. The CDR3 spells CASSAEGRVGTEAFF. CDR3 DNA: TGTGCCAGCAGCGCCGAGGGAAGGGTTGGGACTGAAGCTTTCTTT.

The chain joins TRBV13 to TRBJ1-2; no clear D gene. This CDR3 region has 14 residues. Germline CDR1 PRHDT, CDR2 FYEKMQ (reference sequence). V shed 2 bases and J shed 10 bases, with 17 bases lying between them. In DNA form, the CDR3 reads TGTGCCAGCAGCTTACTGGGAGAGAACGGTCACTACACCTTC. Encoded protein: CASSLLGENGHYTF.

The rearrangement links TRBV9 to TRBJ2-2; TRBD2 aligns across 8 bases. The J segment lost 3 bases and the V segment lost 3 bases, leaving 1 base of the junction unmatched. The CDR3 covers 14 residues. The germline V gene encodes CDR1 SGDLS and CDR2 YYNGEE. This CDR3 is CASSERGYTGELFF. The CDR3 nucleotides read TGTGCCAGCAGCGAGCGGGGGTACACCGGGGAGCTGTTTTTT.

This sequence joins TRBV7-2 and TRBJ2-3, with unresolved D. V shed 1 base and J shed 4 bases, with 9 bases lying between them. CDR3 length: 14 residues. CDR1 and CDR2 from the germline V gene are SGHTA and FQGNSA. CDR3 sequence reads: CASSLEIVPDTQYF. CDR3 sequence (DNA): TGTGCCAGCAGCTTAGAAATCGTTCCAGATACGCAGTATTTT.

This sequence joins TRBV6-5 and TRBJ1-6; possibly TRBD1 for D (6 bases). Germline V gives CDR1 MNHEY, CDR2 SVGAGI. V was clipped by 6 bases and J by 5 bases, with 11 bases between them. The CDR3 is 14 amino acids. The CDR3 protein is CASSYNRDNSPLHF. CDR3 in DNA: TGTGCCAGCAGCTATAACAGGGATAATTCACCCCTCCACTTT.

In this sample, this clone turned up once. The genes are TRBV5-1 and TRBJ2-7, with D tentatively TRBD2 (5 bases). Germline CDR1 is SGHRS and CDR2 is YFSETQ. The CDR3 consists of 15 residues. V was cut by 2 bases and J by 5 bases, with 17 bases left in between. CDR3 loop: CASSLYPGIQNEQYF. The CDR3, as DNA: TGCGCCAGCAGCTTATATCCCGGGATACAGAACGAGCAGTACTTC.

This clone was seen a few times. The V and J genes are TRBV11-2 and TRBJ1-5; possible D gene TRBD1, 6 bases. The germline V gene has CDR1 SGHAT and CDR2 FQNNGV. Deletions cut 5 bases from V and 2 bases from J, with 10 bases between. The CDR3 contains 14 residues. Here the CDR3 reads CASSHSGGNQPQHF. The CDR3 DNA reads TGTGCCAGCAGCCACTCAGGGGGCAATCAGCCCCAGCATTTT. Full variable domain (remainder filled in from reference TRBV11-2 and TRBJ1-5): EAGVAQSPRYKIIEKRQSVAFWCNPISGHATLYWYQQILGQGPKLLIQFQNNGVVDDSQLPKDRFSAERLKGVDSTLKIQPAKLEDSAVYLCASSHSGGNQPQHFGDGTRLSIL.

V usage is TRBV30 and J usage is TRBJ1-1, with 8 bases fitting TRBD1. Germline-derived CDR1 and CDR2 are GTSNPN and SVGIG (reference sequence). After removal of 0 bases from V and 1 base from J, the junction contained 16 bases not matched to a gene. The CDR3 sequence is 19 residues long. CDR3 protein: CAWSVPHQGQAIPNTEAFF. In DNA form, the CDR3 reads TGTGCCTGGAGTGTACCCCACCAGGGACAGGCGATTCCGAACACTGAAGCTTTCTTT.

The chain's CDR3 is CASSLNGMATEAFF. The CDR3 DNA is TGCGCCAGCAGCTTGAACGGGATGGCCACTGAAGCTTTCTTT. This chain joins TRBV5-1 and TRBJ1-1; D uncertain. The CDR3 runs to 14 residues. V lost 1 base and J 4 bases, leaving 11 bases between the germline ends. Germline CDR1 is SGHRS and CDR2 is YFSETQ.

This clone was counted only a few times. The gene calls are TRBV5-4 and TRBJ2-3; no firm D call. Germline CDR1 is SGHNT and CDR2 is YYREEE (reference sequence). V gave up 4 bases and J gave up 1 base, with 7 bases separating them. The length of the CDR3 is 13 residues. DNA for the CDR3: TGTGCCAGCAGCGCACCGGGCACAGATACGCAGTATTTT. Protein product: CASSAPGTDTQYF.

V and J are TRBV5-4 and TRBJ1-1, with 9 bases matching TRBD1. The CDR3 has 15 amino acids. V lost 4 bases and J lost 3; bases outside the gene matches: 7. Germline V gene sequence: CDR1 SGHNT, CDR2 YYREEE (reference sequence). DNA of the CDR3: TGTGCCAGCAGCCCGGGACGGACAGGGGACACTGAAGCTTTCTTT. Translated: CASSPGRTGDTEAFF.

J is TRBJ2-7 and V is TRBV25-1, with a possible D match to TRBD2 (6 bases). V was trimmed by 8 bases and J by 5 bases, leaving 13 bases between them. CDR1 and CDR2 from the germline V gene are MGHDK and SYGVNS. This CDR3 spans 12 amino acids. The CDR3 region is CASEEAGHEQYF. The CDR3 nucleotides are TGTGCCAGCGAGGAGGCGGGACACGAGCAGTACTTC.

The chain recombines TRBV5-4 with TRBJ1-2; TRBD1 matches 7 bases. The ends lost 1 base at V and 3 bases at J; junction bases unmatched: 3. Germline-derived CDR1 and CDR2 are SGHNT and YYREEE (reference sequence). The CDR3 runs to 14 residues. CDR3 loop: CASSLKGADYGYTF. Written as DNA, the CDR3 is TGTGCCAGCAGCTTGAAGGGGGCAGACTATGGCTACACCTTC.

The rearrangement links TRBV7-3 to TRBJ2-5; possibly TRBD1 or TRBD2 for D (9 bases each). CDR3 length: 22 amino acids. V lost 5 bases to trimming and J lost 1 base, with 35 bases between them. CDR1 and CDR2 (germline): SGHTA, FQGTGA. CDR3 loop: CASSPHPPSGTGSGRFQETQYF. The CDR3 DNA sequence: TGTGCCAGCAGCCCACACCCTCCTAGCGGGACAGGGAGCGGGAGGTTCCAAGAGACCCAGTACTTC.

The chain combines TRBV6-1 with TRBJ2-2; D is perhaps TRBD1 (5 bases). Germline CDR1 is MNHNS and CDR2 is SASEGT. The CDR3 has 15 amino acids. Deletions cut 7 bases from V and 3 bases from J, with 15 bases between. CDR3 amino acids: CASKGRVRDTGELFF. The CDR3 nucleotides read TGTGCCAGCAAAGGAAGGGTCAGGGACACCGGGGAGCTGTTTTTT.

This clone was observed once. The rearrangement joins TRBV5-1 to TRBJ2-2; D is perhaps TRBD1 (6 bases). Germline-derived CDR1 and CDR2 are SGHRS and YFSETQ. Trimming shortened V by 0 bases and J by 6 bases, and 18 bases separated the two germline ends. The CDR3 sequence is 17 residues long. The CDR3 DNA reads TGCGCCAGCAGCTTGGACACACAGGGCACTGGGGCCGGGGAGCTGTTTTTT. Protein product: CASSLDTQGTGAGELFF.

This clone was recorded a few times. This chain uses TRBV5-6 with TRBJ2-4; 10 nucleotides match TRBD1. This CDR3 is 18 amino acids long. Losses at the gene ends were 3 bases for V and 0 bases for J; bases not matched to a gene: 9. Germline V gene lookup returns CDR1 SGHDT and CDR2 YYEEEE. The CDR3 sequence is CASSSLDRGREAKNIQYF. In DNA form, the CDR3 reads TGTGCCAGCAGCTCTCTAGACAGGGGGCGCGAAGCCAAAAACATTCAGTACTTC.